The clone carrying this T cell receptor beta chain was observed at least ten times. The antigen remains unidentified. This specimen belongs to a study of early T cells in non-severe SARS-CoV-2 infection. The length of the CDR3 is 16 residues. Trimming took 1 base from V and 2 from J, leaving 13 bases between them. CDR1 is SGHKS and CDR2 is YYEKEE in the germline V gene (reference sequence). Attachment of unique molecular identifiers was made to individual cDNA molecules. One entry per CDR3 protein results from TCRdb running MiXCR on the 5' RACE reads. Here the sample spans approximately 84,000 distinct CDR3 sequences, approximately 13% being singletons. General study results and limits: The VDJdb matching leaned toward anti-spike CD8 responses and overlooked private and CD4 specificities.

The sequenced sample was whole blood. The chain joins TRBV5-5 to TRBJ1-5; D perhaps matches TRBD1 (6 bases). This receptor was identified in an adult who was a healthcare worker with PCR-confirmed SARS-CoV-2 infection or an uninfected control (not recorded which). The DNA of the CDR3 is TGTGCCAGCAGCTTGACGGGGGCCCTAGGCAATCAGCCCCAGCATTTT. Encoded protein: CASSLTGALGNQPQHF.